These 13 T cell receptor beta chains were all obtained from the same sample, sequenced in a study of blood T cell repertoires in COVID-19. TCRdb's copy holds only in-frame clones and misses some; the assay was immunoSEQ multiplex PCR. The table lists roughly 320,000 clones, 85% to 90% of them singletons. Sequencing used peripheral blood. The receptors stem from a woman in her 50s with COVID-19, enrolled during active disease.

The gene calls are TRBV10-3 and TRBJ1-2, with 8 positions matching TRBD1. The CDR3 has 15 residues. Germline V gene sequence: CDR1 ENHRY, CDR2 SYGVKD. The junction had 9 bases not matched to a gene; V was cut back by 7 bases and J by 2 bases. The CDR3 DNA is TGTGCCATCACCGCGACAGGGGACCTCAACTATGGCTACACCTTC. It specifies CAITATGDLNYGYTF.

The chain combines TRBV5-1 with TRBJ2-6, with D possibly being TRBD1 (5 bases). CDR1 and CDR2 (germline): SGHRS, YFSETQ. The CDR3 extends over 15 amino acids. Trimming took off 2 bases at V and 1 base at J, with 7 bases between the two ends. The CDR3 region is CASSLYRSGANVLTF. The CDR3 DNA reads TGCGCCAGCAGCTTATACAGGTCTGGGGCCAACGTCCTGACTTTC.

This rearrangement joins TRBV30 to TRBJ2-2, with 7 nucleotides matching TRBD1. Per the germline V gene, CDR1 is GTSNPN and CDR2 is SVGIG (reference sequence). CDR3 length: 15 residues. Trimming cost V 2 bases and J 1 base; bases outside gene matches: 4. Here the CDR3 DNA reads TGTGCCTGGAGTAGGGGGCTGGGGAACACCGGGGAGCTGTTTTTT. This codes for CAWSRGLGNTGELFF.

The chain is built from TRBV18 and TRBJ1-1, with D tentatively TRBD1 (5 bases). This CDR3 is built from 13 residues. V lost 2 bases to trimming and J lost 7 bases, with 11 bases between them. Per germline, CDR1 KGHSH and CDR2 LQKENI. The chain's CDR3 is CASSPWGLFEAFF. The CDR3 DNA reads TGTGCCAGCTCACCATGGGGCCTTTTTGAAGCTTTCTTT.

This chain joins TRBV18 and TRBJ1-1; D is undetermined. The CDR3 is made up of 15 amino acids. Trimming took 3 bases from V and 2 from J, leaving 13 bases between them. The V gene's germline CDR1 is KGHSH and CDR2 LQKENI. CDR3 region: CASSPLAGLNTEAFF. CDR3 DNA sequence: TGTGCCAGCTCACCCTTAGCGGGTCTAAACACTGAAGCTTTCTTT.

This chain links TRBV6-4 with TRBJ2-1, with 12 bases identical to TRBD2. V shed 1 base, J shed 6 bases, and the junction held 4 bases outside the gene matches. Germline loops: CDR1 MRHNA, CDR2 SNTAGT. The length of the CDR3 is 16 residues. The CDR3 loop reads CASSDWASGRANEQFF. The DNA of the CDR3 is TGTGCCAGCAGTGACTGGGCTAGCGGGAGGGCCAATGAGCAGTTCTTC.

The chain employs TRBV18 and TRBJ1-5; D call uncertain. Germline V gene sequence: CDR1 KGHSH, CDR2 LQKENI. Trimming took off 4 bases at V and 4 bases at J, with 11 bases between the two ends. This CDR3 has 14 residues. CDR3 residues: CASSRGQQNQPQHF. CDR3 sequence (DNA): TGTGCCAGCTCACGAGGGCAGCAAAATCAGCCCCAGCATTTT.

The gene calls are TRBV2 and TRBJ1-1; 9 bases line up with TRBD1. V was pared by 5 bases and J by 1 base, with 17 bases of the junction left unmatched. The CDR3 is made up of 19 amino acids. Germline CDR1 reads SNHLY; CDR2 reads FYNNEI. The CDR3 sequence: CASSQFLQPATGGNTEAFF. The CDR3 coding sequence is TGTGCCAGCAGTCAATTCCTCCAACCGGCGACAGGGGGGAACACTGAAGCTTTCTTT.

CDR3 residues: CASTPGQGYEQYF. In DNA form, the CDR3 reads TGCGCCAGCACCCCGGGACAGGGCTACGAGCAGTACTTC. The chain has TRBV5-1 and TRBJ2-7; 9 nucleotides line up with TRBD1. V lost 6 bases to trimming and J lost 3 bases; unmatched junction nucleotides: 4. From germline, CDR1 is SGHRS and CDR2 YFSETQ. The CDR3 spans 13 residues.

This chain uses TRBV7-9 with TRBJ2-3; 9 bases match TRBD2. The V gene end was trimmed by 1 base and the J gene end by 3 bases; junction bases not matched to a gene: 5. Germline V gene sequence: CDR1 SEHNR, CDR2 FQNEAQ (reference sequence). This CDR3 has 16 residues. CDR3 region: CASSLVGTSRTDTQYF. CDR3 coding DNA: TGTGCCAGCAGCTTAGTAGGGACTAGCAGGACAGATACGCAGTATTTT.

The rearrangement links TRBV30 to TRBJ1-3, with 10 bases matching TRBD1. Trimming took 1 base from V and 2 from J; bases not matched to a gene: 5. Germline lookup yields CDR1 GTSNPN and CDR2 SVGIG (reference sequence). The CDR3 is made up of 16 amino acids. The chain's CDR3 is CAWSGKGTGAGNTIYF. The CDR3 DNA sequence: TGTGCCTGGAGTGGGAAAGGGACAGGGGCTGGAAACACCATATATTTT.

The V gene is TRBV9, the J gene TRBJ2-5; 7 nucleotides match TRBD1. The V and J ends lost 4 bases and 2 bases, in that order; junction bases with no gene match: 8. Germline CDR1 SGDLS, CDR2 YYNGEE. CDR3 length equals 15 residues. The CDR3 spells CASSYRGGWQETQYF. The CDR3 DNA follows: TGTGCCAGCAGCTATAGAGGGGGCTGGCAAGAGACCCAGTACTTC.

J is TRBJ1-5 and V is TRBV19, with D perhaps matching TRBD1 (5 bases). This CDR3 contains 14 residues. With 2 bases removed from V and 3 bases from J, the gap between germline ends came to 8 bases. CDR1 is LNHDA, CDR2 SQIVND, per germline (reference sequence). The CDR3 coding sequence is TGTGCCAGTAGTATACCGACAGTCAATCAGCCCCAGCATTTT. Protein product: CASSIPTVNQPQHF.